This TCR beta chain came from a study of cytomegalovirus exposure and HLA in healthy donors. As regards this clone: Antigen unknown.

The V gene's germline CDR1 is MNHNS and CDR2 SASEGT. Trimming left V 7 bases short and J 0 bases short, with 12 bases between. This CDR3 region has 15 residues. Healthy individuals who donated bone marrow served as the donors. General study results and limits: Roughly even sequencing depth across donors was the assumption behind the presence/absence analyses.

PCR involved 60 Vbeta and 13 Jbeta primers. Data came from immunoSEQ multiplex PCR; TCRdb stores just in-frame clones and leaves some out. The sample's table shows 140,000 to 150,000 clones. Sequenced sample: PBMCs. The clonotype comes from a woman between 45 and 65 years old in good health and CMV-seronegative. V gene TRBV6-1 combines with J gene TRBJ2-2; perhaps TRBD1 as D (6 bases). The CDR3 DNA reads as TGTGCCAGCACCCTGGGACATTCGAACACCGGGGAGCTGTTTTTT. Its protein is CASTLGHSNTGELFF.